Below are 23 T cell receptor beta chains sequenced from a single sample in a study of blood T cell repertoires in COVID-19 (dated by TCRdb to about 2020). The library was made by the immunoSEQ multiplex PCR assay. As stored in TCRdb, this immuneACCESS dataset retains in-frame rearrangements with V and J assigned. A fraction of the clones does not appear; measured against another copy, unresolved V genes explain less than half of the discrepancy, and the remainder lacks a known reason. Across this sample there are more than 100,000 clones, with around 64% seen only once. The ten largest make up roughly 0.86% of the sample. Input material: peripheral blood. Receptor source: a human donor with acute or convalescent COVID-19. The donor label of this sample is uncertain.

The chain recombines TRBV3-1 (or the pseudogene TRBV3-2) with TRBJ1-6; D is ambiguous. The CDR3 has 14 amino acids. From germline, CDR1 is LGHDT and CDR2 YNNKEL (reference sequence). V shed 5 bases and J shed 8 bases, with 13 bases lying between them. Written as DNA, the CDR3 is TGTGCCAGCAGCACGGGAGGCATATATTCACCCCTCCACTTT. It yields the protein CASSTGGIYSPLHF.

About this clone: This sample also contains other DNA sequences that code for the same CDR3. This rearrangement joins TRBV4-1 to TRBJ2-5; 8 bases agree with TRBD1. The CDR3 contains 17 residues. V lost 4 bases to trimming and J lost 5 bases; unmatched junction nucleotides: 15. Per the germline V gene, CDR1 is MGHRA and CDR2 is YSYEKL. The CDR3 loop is CASSRQTGTGEQETQYF. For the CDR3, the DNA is TGCGCCAGCAGCCGCCAAACCGGGACAGGAGAACAGGAGACCCAGTACTTC.

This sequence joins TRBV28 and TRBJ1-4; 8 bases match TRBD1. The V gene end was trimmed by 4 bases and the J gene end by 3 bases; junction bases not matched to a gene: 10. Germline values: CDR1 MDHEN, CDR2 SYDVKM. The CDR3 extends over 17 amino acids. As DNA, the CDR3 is TGTGCCAGCAGTTCCAGGACAGGGATGGCGTCTAATGAAAAACTGTTTTTT. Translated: CASSSRTGMASNEKLFF.

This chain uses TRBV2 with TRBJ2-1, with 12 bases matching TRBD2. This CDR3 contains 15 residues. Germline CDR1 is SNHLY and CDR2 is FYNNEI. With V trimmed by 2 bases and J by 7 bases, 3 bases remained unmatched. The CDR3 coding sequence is TGTGCCAGCAGTGAAACTAGCGGGGGGCGGAATGAGCAGTTCTTC. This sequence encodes CASSETSGGRNEQFF.

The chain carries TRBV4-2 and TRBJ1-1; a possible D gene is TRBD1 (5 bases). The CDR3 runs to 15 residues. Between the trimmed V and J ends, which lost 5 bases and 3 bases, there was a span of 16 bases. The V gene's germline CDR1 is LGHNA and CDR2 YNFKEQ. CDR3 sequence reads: CASSVTAGGDTEAFF. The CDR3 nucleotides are TGTGCCAGCAGCGTCACTGCGGGGGGGGACACTGAAGCTTTCTTT.

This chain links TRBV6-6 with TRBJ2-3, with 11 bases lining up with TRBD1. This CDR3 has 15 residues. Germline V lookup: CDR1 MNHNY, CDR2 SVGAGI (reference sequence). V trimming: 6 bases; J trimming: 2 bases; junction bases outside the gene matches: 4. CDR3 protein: CASRNGQGATDTQYF. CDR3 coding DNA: TGTGCCAGCAGAAATGGACAGGGGGCCACAGATACGCAGTATTTT.

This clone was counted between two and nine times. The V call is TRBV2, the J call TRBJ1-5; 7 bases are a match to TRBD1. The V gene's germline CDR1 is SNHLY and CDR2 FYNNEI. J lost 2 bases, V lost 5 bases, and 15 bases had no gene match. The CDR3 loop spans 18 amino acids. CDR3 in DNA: TGTGCCAGCAGTAACCCCCGTGAGGGGGCGCGGGGCAATCAGCCCCAGCATTTT. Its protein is CASSNPREGARGNQPQHF.

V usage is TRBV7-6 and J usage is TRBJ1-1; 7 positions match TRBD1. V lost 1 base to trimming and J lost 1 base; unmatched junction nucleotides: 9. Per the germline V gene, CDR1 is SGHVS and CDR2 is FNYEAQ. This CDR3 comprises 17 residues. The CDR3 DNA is TGTGCCAGCAGCTTAGAACCACAGACAGGGAGGAACACTGAAGCTTTCTTT. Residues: CASSLEPQTGRNTEAFF.

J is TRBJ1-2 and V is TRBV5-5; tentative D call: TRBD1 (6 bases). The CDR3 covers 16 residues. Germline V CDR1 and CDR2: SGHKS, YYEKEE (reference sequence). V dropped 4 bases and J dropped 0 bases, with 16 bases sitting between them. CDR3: CASSETGTFSNYGYTF. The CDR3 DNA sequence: TGTGCCAGCAGCGAGACCGGGACATTCTCTAACTATGGCTACACCTTC.

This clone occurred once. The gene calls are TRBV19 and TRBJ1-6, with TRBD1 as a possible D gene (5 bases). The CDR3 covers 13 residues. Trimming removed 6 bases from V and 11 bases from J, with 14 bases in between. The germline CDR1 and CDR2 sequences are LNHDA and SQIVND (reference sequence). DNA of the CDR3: TGTGCCAGTAGAGGCAGCAGGGCAACACCCCTCCACTTT. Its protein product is CASRGSRATPLHF.

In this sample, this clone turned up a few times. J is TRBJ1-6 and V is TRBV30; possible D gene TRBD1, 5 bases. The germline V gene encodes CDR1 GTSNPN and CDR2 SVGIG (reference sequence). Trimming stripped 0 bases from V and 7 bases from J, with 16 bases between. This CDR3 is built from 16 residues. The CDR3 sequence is CAWSVSPRADNSPLHF. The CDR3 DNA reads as TGTGCCTGGAGTGTGTCCCCCAGGGCGGACAATTCACCCCTCCACTTT.

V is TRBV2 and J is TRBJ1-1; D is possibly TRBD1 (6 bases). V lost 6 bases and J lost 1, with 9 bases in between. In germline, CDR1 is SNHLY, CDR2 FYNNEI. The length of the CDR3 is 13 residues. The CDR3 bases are TGTGCCAGCAGACAGGGCACGAACACTGAAGCTTTCTTT. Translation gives CASRQGTNTEAFF.

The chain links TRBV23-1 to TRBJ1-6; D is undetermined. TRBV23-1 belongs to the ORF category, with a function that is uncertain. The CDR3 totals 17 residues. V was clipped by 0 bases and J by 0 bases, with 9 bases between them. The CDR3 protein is CASSQSRWSSYNSPLHF. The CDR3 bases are TGCGCCAGCAGTCAATCTAGATGGAGCTCCTATAATTCACCCCTCCACTTT.

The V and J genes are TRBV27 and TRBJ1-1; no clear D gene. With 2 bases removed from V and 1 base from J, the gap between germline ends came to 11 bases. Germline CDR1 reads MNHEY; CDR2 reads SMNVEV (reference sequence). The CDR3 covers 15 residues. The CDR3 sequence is CASSLLPLRNTEAFF. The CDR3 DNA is TGTGCCAGCAGTTTACTCCCGCTAAGGAACACTGAAGCTTTCTTT.

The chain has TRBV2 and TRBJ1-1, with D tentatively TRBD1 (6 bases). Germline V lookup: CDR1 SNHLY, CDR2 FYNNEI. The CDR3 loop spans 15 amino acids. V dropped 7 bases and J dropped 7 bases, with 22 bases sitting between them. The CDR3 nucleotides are TGTGCCAGCACGAGCCAGGGGCCCCGGAGCAGTGAAGCTTTCTTT. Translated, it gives CASTSQGPRSSEAFF.

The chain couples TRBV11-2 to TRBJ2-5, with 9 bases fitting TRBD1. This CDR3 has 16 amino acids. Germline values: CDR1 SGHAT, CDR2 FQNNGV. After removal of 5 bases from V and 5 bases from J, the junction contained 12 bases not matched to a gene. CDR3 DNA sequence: TGTGCCAGCAGCGTAGGGAACAGGGGGCGGGCGGAGACCCAGTACTTC. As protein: CASSVGNRGRAETQYF. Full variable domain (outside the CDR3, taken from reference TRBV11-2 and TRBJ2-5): EAGVAQSPRYKIIEKRQSVAFWCNPISGHATLYWYQQILGQGPKLLIQFQNNGVVDDSQLPKDRFSAERLKGVDSTLKIQPAKLEDSAVYLCASSVGNRGRAETQYFGPGTRLLVL.

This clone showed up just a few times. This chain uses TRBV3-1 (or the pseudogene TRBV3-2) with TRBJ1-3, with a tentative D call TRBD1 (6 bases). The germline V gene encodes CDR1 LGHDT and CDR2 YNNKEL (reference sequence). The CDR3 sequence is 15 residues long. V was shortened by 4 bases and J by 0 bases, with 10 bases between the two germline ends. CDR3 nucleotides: TGTGCCAGCAGCCGGACAGAGAGCTCTGGAAACACCATATATTTT. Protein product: CASSRTESSGNTIYF.

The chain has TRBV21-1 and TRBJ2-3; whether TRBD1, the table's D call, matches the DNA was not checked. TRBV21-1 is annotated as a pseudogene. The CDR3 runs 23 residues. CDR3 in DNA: TGTGCCAGCAGCAAGACAGGGGGCTTCCAAGGCCCGTACGGGCAGACTAGCACAGATACGCAGTATTTT. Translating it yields CASSKTGGFQGPYGQTSTDTQYF.

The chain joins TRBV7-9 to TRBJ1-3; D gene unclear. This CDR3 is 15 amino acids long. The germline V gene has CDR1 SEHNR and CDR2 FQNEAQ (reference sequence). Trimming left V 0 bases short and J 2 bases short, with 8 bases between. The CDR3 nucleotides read TGTGCCAGCAGCTTAGCGCGGGGTGCTGGAAACACCATATATTTT. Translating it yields CASSLARGAGNTIYF. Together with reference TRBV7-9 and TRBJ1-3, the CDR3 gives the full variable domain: DTGVSQNPRHKITKRGQNVTFRCDPISEHNRLYWYRQTLGQGPEFLTYFQNEAQLEKSRLLSDRFSAERPKGSFSTLEIQRTEQGDSAMYLCASSLARGAGNTIYFGEGSWLTVV.

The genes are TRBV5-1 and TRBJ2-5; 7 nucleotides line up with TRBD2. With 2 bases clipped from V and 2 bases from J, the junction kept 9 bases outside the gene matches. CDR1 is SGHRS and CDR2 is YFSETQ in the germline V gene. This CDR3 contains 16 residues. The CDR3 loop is CASSFGSSGPQETQYF. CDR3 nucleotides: TGCGCCAGCAGCTTCGGGTCTAGCGGCCCACAAGAGACCCAGTACTTC.

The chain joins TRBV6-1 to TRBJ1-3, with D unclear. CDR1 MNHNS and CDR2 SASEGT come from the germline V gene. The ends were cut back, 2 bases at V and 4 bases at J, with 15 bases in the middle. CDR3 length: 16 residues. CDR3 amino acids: CASSERVSSGGNTIYF. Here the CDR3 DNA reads TGTGCCAGCAGTGAACGGGTGTCTTCGGGGGGAAACACCATATATTTT.

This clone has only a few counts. The CDR3 bases are TGTGCCAGCAGCTTCGGGACAGGGGAAGTAGACACCATATATTTT. Amino acid sequence: CASSFGTGEVDTIYF. The rearrangement links TRBV13 to TRBJ1-3; 10 positions agree with TRBD1. CDR1 PRHDT and CDR2 FYEKMQ come from the germline V gene (reference sequence). This CDR3 region has 15 residues. J lost 8 bases, V lost 3 bases, and 7 bases had no gene match. Looking up the rest from reference TRBV13 and TRBJ1-3 gives the full variable domain: AAGVIQSPRHLIKEKRETATLKCYPIPRHDTVYWYQQGPGQDPQFLISFYEKMQSDKGSIPDRFSAQQFSDYHSELNMSSLELGDSALYFCASSFGTGEVDTIYFGEGSWLTVV.

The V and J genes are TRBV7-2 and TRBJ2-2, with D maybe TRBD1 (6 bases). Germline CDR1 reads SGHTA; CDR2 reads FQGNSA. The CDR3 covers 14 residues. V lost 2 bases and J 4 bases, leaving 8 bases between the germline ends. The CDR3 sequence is CASSLNRVTGELFF. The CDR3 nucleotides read TGTGCCAGCAGCTTAAACAGGGTCACCGGGGAGCTGTTTTTT.